This T cell receptor (beta chain) was recorded in a study of blood T cell repertoires in COVID-19. Looking at the study overall: Samples of COVID-19 (acute and convalescent) were obtained from the United States, Italy and Spain.

How the authors handled the data: Estimation of nucleated cell counts was performed using reference gene primer amplification. Assay used: immunoSEQ multiplex PCR; TCRdb lists only in-frame clones, some missing. The V and J calls and clone size are taken from that table; D and trimming were inferred from the DNA. This table has some 250,000 clones, about 89% appearing once. Participants were placed into cohorts based on the clinical history they reported. Sample: PBMCs or T cells enriched from blood (not recorded which). The TCR was taken from a human donor in a cohort exposed to, infected with or recovered from COVID-19 (not recorded which). The donor label of this sample is uncertain.

CDR3 region: CASSQAQGGNEQFF. The CDR3 DNA follows: TGTGCCAGCAGCCAAGCCCAGGGCGGCAATGAGCAGTTCTTC. The chain uses TRBV14 and TRBJ2-1; tentatively, D is TRBD1 (5 bases). Germline CDR1 SGHDN, CDR2 FVKESK. Trimming left V 1 base short and J 6 bases short, with 10 bases between. The CDR3 extends over 14 amino acids.